Following are 13 T cell receptor beta chains from one sample sequenced in a study of CD4 T cells in relation to SARS-CoV-2 and coronaviruses. CD4+ T cells from unexposed donors were obtained before the COVID-19 pandemic (2011-2018). Measured with immunoSEQ multiplex PCR; TCRdb has only the in-frame clones, and not every one. Here the sample spans around 69,000 clones, 94% being singletons. The sequencing sample was made of naive CD4+ T cells from PBMCs. Subset of the sample: naive CD4+ T cells isolated by negative enrichment. The receptors come from a human donor in good health.

The gene calls are TRBV19 and TRBJ2-7; D remains ambiguous. Per germline, CDR1 LNHDA and CDR2 SQIVND (reference sequence). This CDR3 contains 13 residues. V lost 1 base and J lost 4, with 8 bases in between. The CDR3 region is CASSIGSNYEQYF. CDR3 nucleotide sequence: TGTGCCAGTAGTATAGGTTCCAATTACGAGCAGTACTTC.

The chain links TRBV2 to TRBJ2-5; D is undetermined. The V and J ends lost 6 bases and 4 bases respectively, with 9 bases between them. Germline V CDR1 and CDR2: SNHLY, FYNNEI. The CDR3 contains 12 residues. CDR3 nucleotide sequence: TGTGCCAGCAGCCGATCTTCAGAGACCCAGTACTTC. Residues: CASSRSSETQYF.

V is TRBV5-1 and J is TRBJ1-2, with TRBD1 matching over 10 bases. This CDR3 comprises 16 residues. Germline V gene sequence: CDR1 SGHRS, CDR2 YFSETQ. Trimming took 4 bases from V and 4 from J; bases not matched to a gene: 10. DNA of the CDR3: TGCGCCAGCAGCCCGGGCGACAGGGGGCTCGGCTATGGCTACACCTTC. Translating it yields CASSPGDRGLGYGYTF.

This chain connects TRBV14 to TRBJ2-1; 7 positions match TRBD1. Germline CDR1 is SGHDN and CDR2 is FVKESK. V was clipped by 4 bases and J by 4 bases; unmatched bases: 10. The CDR3 covers 16 residues. The CDR3 bases are TGTGCCAGCAGCCGGGACACAGGGGACATTTACAATGAGCAGTTCTTC. This sequence encodes CASSRDTGDIYNEQFF.

V usage is TRBV20-1 and J usage is TRBJ2-1; 14 positions match TRBD2. Germline loops: CDR1 DFQATT, CDR2 SNEGSKA (reference sequence). Germline trimming cut 3 bases from V and 0 bases from J; bases unmatched to any gene: 4. The CDR3 consists of 17 residues. CDR3 residues: CSASPGTSGSSYNEQFF. The CDR3 DNA is TGCAGTGCTAGTCCCGGGACTAGCGGGAGCTCCTACAATGAGCAGTTCTTC.

V and J are TRBV6-5 and TRBJ2-3, with TRBD1 matching over 7 bases. The CDR3 is made up of 12 amino acids. With 7 bases clipped from V and 4 bases from J, the junction kept 2 bases outside the gene matches. The germline CDR1 and CDR2 sequences are MNHEY and SVGAGI. DNA for the CDR3: TGTGCCAGCACCACAGGGGCAGATACGCAGTATTTT. This sequence encodes CASTTGADTQYF.

This chain connects TRBV10-3 to TRBJ2-3; D uncertain. Trimming left V 10 bases short and J 13 bases short, with 27 bases between. Germline lookup yields CDR1 ENHRY and CDR2 SYGVKD. This CDR3 region has 14 residues. CDR3 loop: CATASPQLSNQEYF. The DNA for the CDR3 is TGTGCCACCGCCAGCCCCCAGCTTTCGAACCAGGAGTATTTT.

The V gene is TRBV28, the J gene TRBJ1-5; possibly TRBD1 for D (5 bases). The CDR3 spans 16 residues. The germline V gene encodes CDR1 MDHEN and CDR2 SYDVKM. The ends were cut back, 7 bases at V and 2 bases at J, with 18 bases in the middle. This CDR3 is CASIHRGEFGNQPQHF. In nucleotides, the CDR3 is TGTGCCAGCATCCATCGGGGGGAATTCGGCAATCAGCCCCAGCATTTT.

The rearrangement uses TRBV6-5 and TRBJ2-4; D is unresolved. This CDR3 spans 15 amino acids. Germline assignment: CDR1 MNHEY and CDR2 SVGAGI. Trimming stripped 0 bases from V and 0 bases from J, with 6 bases between. The CDR3 region has the DNA TGTGCCAGCAGTTACTCTTCCTTAGCCAAAAACATTCAGTACTTC. Encoded protein: CASSYSSLAKNIQYF.

This chain uses TRBV24-1 with TRBJ2-3; 7 bases map to TRBD1. Germline V gene data show CDR1 as KGHDR and CDR2 as SFDVKD. Unmatched junction bases numbered 4, after V lost 7 bases and J lost 1 base. The CDR3 totals 14 residues. CDR3 protein: CATRMTGRTDTQYF. The CDR3 nucleotides are TGTGCCACCAGGATGACAGGGCGCACAGATACGCAGTATTTT.

The chain couples TRBV11-2 to TRBJ2-2; D may be TRBD2 (6 bases). Trimming left V 6 bases short and J 3 bases short, with 17 bases between. Germline CDR1 SGHAT, CDR2 FQNNGV. The CDR3 spans 16 residues. The CDR3 region has the DNA TGTGCCAGCAGAGCCAAGGAGGGCGGACACACCGGGGAGCTGTTTTTT. Translated, it gives CASRAKEGGHTGELFF.

This chain uses TRBV19 with TRBJ2-2, with 11 bases identical to TRBD2. This CDR3 is 16 amino acids long. V dropped 8 bases and J dropped 0; count of bases not matched to a gene: 5. Germline V gives CDR1 LNHDA, CDR2 SQIVND (reference sequence). CDR3 bases: TGTGCCAGTGTCCTAGCGGGAGGCGCGAACACCGGGGAGCTGTTTTTT. Amino acid sequence: CASVLAGGANTGELFF.

The rearrangement joins TRBV5-1 to TRBJ2-7; D is uncertain. The CDR3 consists of 12 residues. Germline CDR1 is SGHRS and CDR2 is YFSETQ. Trimming removed 4 bases at V and 3 bases at J, with 8 bases between. In DNA, the CDR3 is TGCGCCAGCAGCGAACAAAGCTACGAGCAGTACTTC. This codes for CASSEQSYEQYF. The full variable domain, rest sourced from reference TRBV5-1 and TRBJ2-7, is KAGVTQTPRYLIKTRGQQVTLSCSPISGHRSVSWYQQTPGQGLQFLFEYFSETQRNKGNFPGRFSGRQFSNSRSEMNVSTLELGDSALYLCASSEQSYEQYFGPGTRLTVT.